Listed here are 7 T cell receptor beta chains from one sample, sequenced in a study of blood T cell repertoires in COVID-19. Sequencing used immunoSEQ multiplex PCR; TCRdb keeps in-frame clones, though not all of them. The repertoire holds some 150,000 clones, with 80% to 90% as singletons. The sample taken for sequencing was PBMCs or T cells enriched from blood (not recorded which). The source of these receptors is a man aged 50 to 59 who had recovered from COVID-19.

This clone was seen a single time. The chain links TRBV9 to TRBJ2-2; a possible D gene is TRBD2 (6 bases). Germline-derived CDR1 and CDR2 are SGDLS and YYNGEE. The CDR3 is 14 residues long. Trimming pared 5 bases from V and 6 bases from J, leaving 14 bases between. CDR3 amino acids: CASRRDGSAGELFF. CDR3 DNA: TGTGCCAGCAGGCGGGACGGATCCGCCGGGGAGCTGTTTTTT.

V and J are TRBV28 and TRBJ1-2; D is unresolved. CDR3 length equals 14 residues. The V end lost 1 base, the J end lost 4 bases, and 10 bases lay between the germline ends. Looked up from germline, CDR1 is MDHEN and CDR2 is SYDVKM. The CDR3 DNA reads as TGTGCCAGCAGTTTATTCAGGCCCCCCTATGGCTACACCTTC. It translates to CASSLFRPPYGYTF.

V usage is TRBV28 and J usage is TRBJ1-2; maybe TRBD1 (6 bases). From germline, CDR1 is MDHEN and CDR2 SYDVKM. This CDR3 is built from 15 residues. Trimming cost V 5 bases and J 4 bases, with 17 bases left between them. The CDR3: CASSNRVSFTYGYTF. CDR3 bases: TGTGCCAGCAGTAACAGGGTTTCTTTTACCTATGGCTACACCTTC.

The chain couples TRBV19 to TRBJ1-2, with D tentatively TRBD1 (6 bases). Germline V gene lookup returns CDR1 LNHDA and CDR2 SQIVND (reference sequence). Trimming took 5 bases from V and 2 from J, leaving 18 bases between them. The CDR3 sequence is 16 residues long. CDR3 in amino acids: CASSPRPKQGNYGYTF. The DNA for the CDR3 is TGTGCCAGTAGTCCGCGCCCCAAACAGGGAAACTATGGCTACACCTTC.

The chain recombines TRBV5-4 with TRBJ1-2; perhaps TRBD1 as D (5 bases). CDR3 size: 16 residues. CDR1 SGHNT and CDR2 YYREEE come from the germline V gene (reference sequence). V was shortened by 2 bases and J by 0 bases, with 14 bases between the two germline ends. The CDR3 protein is CASSFPLRQPNYGYTF. The DNA for the CDR3 is TGTGCCAGCAGCTTCCCACTAAGACAGCCTAACTATGGCTACACCTTC.

V and J are TRBV6-5 and TRBJ2-3; D not resolved. The length of the CDR3 is 11 residues. The germline V gene has CDR1 MNHEY and CDR2 SVGAGI. V was shortened by 6 bases and J by 3 bases, with 4 bases between the two germline ends. The CDR3 loop reads CASSPTDTQYF. The CDR3, as DNA: TGTGCCAGCAGCCCGACAGATACGCAGTATTTT.

V and J are TRBV7-9 and TRBJ1-5; D is unclear. The germline V gene encodes CDR1 SEHNR and CDR2 FQNEAQ (reference sequence). The V end was cut by 3 bases, the J end by 2 bases, with 14 bases between. This CDR3 region has 16 residues. The CDR3 DNA is TGTGCCAGCAGCTTTCAAGGTTCCGGGGGCAATCAGCCCCAGCATTTT. Protein: CASSFQGSGGNQPQHF.